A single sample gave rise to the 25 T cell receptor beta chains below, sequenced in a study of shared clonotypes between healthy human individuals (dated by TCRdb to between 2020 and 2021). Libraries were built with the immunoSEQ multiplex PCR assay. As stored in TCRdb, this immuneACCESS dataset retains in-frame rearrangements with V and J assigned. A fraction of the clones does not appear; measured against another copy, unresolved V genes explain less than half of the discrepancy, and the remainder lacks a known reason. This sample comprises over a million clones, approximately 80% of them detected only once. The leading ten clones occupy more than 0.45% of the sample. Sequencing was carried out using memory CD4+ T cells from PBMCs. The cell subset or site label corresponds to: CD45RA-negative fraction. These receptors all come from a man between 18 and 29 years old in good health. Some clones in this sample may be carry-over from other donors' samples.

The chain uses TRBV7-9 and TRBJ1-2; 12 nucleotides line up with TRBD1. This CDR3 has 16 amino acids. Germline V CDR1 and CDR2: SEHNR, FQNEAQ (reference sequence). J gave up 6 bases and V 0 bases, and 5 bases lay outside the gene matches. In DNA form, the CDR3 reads TGTGCCAGCAGCTTAGCGCCCGGGACAGGGGGCGATGGCTACACCTTC. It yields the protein CASSLAPGTGGDGYTF.

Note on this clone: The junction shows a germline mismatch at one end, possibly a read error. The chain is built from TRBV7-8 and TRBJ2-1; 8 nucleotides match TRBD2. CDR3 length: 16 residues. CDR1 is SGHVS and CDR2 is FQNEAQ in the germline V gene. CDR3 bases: TGTGCCAGCAGCCCAACTGTCGGGAGGGCCTATAATGAGCAGTTCTTC. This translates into CASSPTVGRAYNEQFF. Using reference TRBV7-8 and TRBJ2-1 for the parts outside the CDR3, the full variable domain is GAGVSQSPRYKVAKRGQDVALRCDPISGHVSLFWYQQALGQGPEFLTYFQNEAQLDKSGLPSDRFFAERPEGSVSTLKIQRTQQEDSAVYLCASSPTVGRAYNEQFFGPGTRLTVL.

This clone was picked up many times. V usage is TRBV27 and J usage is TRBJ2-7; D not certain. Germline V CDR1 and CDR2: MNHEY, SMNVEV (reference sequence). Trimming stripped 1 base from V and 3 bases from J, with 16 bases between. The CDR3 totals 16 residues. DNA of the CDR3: TGTGCCAGCAGTTTATATCCCCCAGGCCGTAGCTACGAGCAGTACTTC. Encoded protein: CASSLYPPGRSYEQYF.

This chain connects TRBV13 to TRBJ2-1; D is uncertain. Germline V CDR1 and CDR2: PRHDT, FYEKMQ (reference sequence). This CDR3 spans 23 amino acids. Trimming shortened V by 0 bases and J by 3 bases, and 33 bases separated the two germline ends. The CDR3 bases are TGTGCCAGCAGCTTAGGCTGGTCTCGGTGGGCCCTGGATCCCCTTCACATCTACAATGAGCAGTTCTTC. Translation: CASSLGWSRWALDPLHIYNEQFF. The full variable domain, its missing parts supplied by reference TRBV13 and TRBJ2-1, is AAGVIQSPRHLIKEKRETATLKCYPIPRHDTVYWYQQGPGQDPQFLISFYEKMQSDKGSIPDRFSAQQFSDYHSELNMSSLELGDSALYFCASSLGWSRWALDPLHIYNEQFFGPGTRLTVL.

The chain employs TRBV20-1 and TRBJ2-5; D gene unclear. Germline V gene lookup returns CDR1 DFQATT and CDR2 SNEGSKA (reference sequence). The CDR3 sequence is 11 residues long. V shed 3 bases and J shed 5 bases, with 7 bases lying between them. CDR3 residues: CSARLSETQYF. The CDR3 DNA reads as TGCAGTGCTAGGCTAAGTGAGACCCAGTACTTC.

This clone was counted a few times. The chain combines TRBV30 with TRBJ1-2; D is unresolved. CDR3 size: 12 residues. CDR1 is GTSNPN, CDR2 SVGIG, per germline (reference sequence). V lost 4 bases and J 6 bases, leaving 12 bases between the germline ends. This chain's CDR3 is CAWTPLADGYTF. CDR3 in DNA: TGTGCCTGGACCCCTCTGGCGGATGGCTACACCTTC.

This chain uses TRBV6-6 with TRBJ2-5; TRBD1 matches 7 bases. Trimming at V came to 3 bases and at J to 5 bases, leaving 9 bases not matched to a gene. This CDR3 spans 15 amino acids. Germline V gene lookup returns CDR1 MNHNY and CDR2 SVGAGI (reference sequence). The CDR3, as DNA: TGTGCCAGCAGTTATTCCGGGACAGCGAGGGAGACCCAGTACTTC. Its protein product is CASSYSGTARETQYF.

This CDR3 reads CASSVSGGLGFF. The CDR3 DNA reads TGTGCCAGCAGCGTTTCAGGGGGCCTGGGGTTCTTC. V is TRBV5-8 and J is TRBJ2-1; TRBD1 matches at 8 bases. CDR1 SGHTS and CDR2 YDEGEE come from the germline V gene. The CDR3 consists of 12 residues. V lost 4 bases, J lost 15 bases, and 9 bases stayed unmatched.

CDR3 residues: CASSTPTSSTDTQYF. In DNA form, the CDR3 reads TGTGCCAGCAGCACGCCGACCTCTAGCACAGATACGCAGTATTTT. The J gene is TRBJ2-3, the V gene TRBV5-4, with D hard to call. The CDR3 is 15 amino acids. Germline V CDR1 and CDR2: SGHNT, YYREEE (reference sequence). V lost 4 bases and J 0 bases, leaving 12 bases between the germline ends.

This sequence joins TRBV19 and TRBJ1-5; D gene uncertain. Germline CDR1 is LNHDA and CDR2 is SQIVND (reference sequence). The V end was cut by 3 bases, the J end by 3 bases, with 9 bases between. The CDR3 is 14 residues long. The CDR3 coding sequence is TGTGCCAGTAGTATCACGGGAGTCAATCAGCCCCAGCATTTT. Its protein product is CASSITGVNQPQHF.

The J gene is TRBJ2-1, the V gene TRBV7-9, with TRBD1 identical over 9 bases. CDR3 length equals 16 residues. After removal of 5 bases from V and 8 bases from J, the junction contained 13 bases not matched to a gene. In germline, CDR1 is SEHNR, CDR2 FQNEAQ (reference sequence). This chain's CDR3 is CASSDTTGGFNHEQFF. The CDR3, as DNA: TGTGCCAGCAGCGATACGACAGGGGGTTTCAACCATGAGCAGTTCTTC. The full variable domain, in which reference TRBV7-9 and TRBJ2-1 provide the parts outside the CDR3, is DTGVSQNPRHKITKRGQNVTFRCDPISEHNRLYWYRQTLGQGPEFLTYFQNEAQLEKSRLLSDRFSAERPKGSFSTLEIQRTEQGDSAMYLCASSDTTGGFNHEQFFGPGTRLTVL.

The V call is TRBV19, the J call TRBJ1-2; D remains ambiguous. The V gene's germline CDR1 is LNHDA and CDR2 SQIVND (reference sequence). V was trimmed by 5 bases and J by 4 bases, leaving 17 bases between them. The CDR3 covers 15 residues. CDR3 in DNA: TGTGCCAGTAGTTTACTTACCCCTAGGACCTATGGCTACACCTTC. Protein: CASSLLTPRTYGYTF.

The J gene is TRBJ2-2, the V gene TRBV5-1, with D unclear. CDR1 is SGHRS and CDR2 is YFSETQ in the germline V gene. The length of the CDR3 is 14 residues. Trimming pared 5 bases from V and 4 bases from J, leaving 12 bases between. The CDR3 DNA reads TGCGCCAGCAGTCTCTTCACGGGCACCGGGGAGCTGTTTTTT. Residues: CASSLFTGTGELFF. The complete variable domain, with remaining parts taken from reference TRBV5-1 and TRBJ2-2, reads KAGVTQTPRYLIKTRGQQVTLSCSPISGHRSVSWYQQTPGQGLQFLFEYFSETQRNKGNFPGRFSGRQFSNSRSEMNVSTLELGDSALYLCASSLFTGTGELFFGEGSRLTVL.

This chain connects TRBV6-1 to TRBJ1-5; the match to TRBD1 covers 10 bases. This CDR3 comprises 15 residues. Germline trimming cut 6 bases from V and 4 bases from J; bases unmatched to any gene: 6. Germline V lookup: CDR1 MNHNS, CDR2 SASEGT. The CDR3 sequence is CASSQGDRGNQPQHF. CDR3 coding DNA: TGTGCCAGCAGCCAGGGGGACAGGGGTAATCAGCCCCAGCATTTT.

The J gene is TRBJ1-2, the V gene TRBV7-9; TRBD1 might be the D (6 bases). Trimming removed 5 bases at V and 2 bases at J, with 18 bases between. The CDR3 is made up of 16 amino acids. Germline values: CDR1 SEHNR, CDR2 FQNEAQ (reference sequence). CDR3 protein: CASSPWSQGRNYGYTF. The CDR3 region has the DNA TGTGCCAGCAGCCCCTGGTCGCAGGGGAGGAACTATGGCTACACCTTC.

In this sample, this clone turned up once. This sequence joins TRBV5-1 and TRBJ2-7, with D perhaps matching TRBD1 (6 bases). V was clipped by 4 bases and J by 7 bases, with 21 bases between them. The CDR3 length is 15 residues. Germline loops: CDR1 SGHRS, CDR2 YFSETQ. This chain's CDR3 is CASSPPQGLGKEQYF. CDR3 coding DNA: TGCGCCAGCAGCCCCCCGCAGGGGCTGGGGAAGGAGCAGTACTTC.

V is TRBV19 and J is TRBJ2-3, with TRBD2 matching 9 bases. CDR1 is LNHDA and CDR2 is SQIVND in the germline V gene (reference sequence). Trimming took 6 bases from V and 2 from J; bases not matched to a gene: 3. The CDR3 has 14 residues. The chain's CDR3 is CASSTSGYTDTQYF. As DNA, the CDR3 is TGTGCCAGTAGCACTAGCGGGTACACAGATACGCAGTATTTT. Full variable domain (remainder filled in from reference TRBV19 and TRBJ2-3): DGGITQSPKYLFRKEGQNVTLSCEQNLNHDAMYWYRQDPGQGLRLIYYSQIVNDFQKGDIAEGYSVSREKKESFPLTVTSAQKNPTAFYLCASSTSGYTDTQYFGPGTRLTVL.

DNA for the CDR3: TGTGCCAGCAGTTCAAAGCCCGCTACTGGCTACACCTTC. Translated: CASSSKPATGYTF. The chain combines TRBV27 with TRBJ1-2; no definite D call. Germline V gene lookup returns CDR1 MNHEY and CDR2 SMNVEV (reference sequence). V was shortened by 4 bases and J by 7 bases, with 13 bases between the two germline ends. The CDR3 sequence is 13 residues long.

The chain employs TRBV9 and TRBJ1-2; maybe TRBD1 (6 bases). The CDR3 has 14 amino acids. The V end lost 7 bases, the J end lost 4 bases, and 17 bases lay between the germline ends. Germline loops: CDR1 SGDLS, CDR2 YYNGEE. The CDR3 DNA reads TGTGCCAGCCAAAGGGGGACCGGCCTCTATGGCTACACCTTC. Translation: CASQRGTGLYGYTF.

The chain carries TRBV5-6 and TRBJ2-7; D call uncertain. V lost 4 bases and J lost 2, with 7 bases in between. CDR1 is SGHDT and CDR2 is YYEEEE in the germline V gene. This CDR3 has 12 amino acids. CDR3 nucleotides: TGTGCCAGCAGCGCTAGAACCTACGAGCAGTACTTC. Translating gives CASSARTYEQYF.

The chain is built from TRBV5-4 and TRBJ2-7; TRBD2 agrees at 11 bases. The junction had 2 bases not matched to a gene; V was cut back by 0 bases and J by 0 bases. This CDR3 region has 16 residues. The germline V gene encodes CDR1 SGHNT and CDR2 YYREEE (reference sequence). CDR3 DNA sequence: TGTGCCAGCAGCTTGGCCGGGACTAGCGGCTCCTACGAGCAGTACTTC. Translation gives CASSLAGTSGSYEQYF.

CDR3 bases: TGTGCCAGCAAGGGACAGGGTTACTCCTACGAGCAGTACTTC. It encodes CASKGQGYSYEQYF. This chain connects TRBV27 to TRBJ2-7; 9 bases line up with TRBD1. The CDR3 is 14 residues long. Germline CDR1 is MNHEY and CDR2 is SMNVEV (reference sequence). Unmatched junction bases numbered 4, after V lost 7 bases and J lost 0 bases.

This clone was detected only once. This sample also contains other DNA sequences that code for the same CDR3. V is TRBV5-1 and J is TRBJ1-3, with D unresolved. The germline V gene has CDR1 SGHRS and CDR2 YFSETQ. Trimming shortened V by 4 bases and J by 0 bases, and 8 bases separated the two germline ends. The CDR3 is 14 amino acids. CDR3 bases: TGCGCCAGCAGCGACTCAAGCTCTGGAAACACCATATATTTT. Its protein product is CASSDSSSGNTIYF.

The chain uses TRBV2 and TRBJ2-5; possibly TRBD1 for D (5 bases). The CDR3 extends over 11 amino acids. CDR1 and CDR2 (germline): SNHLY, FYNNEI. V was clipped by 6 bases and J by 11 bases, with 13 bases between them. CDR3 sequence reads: CASSPGPGQYF. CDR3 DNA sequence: TGTGCCAGCAGCCCCGGGCCAGGGCAGTACTTC.

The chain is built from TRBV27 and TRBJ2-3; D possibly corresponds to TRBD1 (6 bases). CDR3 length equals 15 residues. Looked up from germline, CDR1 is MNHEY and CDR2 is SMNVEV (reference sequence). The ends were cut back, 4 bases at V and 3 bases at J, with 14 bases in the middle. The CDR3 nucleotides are TGTGCCAGCAGTTCAAACCAGGGGCTGACAGATACGCAGTATTTT. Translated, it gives CASSSNQGLTDTQYF.